Reported below is one T cell receptor beta chain. The data belong to a study of tumor-infiltrating lymphocytes in primary liver carcinoma. TCR beta cDNA came from around 500 ng total RNA, primed with a constant-region primer. Sequencing libraries for TCR beta derived from three nested multiplex PCR rounds that used slightly modified ARM-PCR. In the first two PCR rounds, TRBV1-TRBV30 forward primers were paired with a C-beta reverse primer, and each round lasted about 9 cycles. TCRdb independently ran MiXCR on the multiplex PCR reads; one entry per CDR3 protein. The repertoire holds 100,000 to 150,000 distinct CDR3 sequences, with 55% to 75% as singletons. This CDR3 contains 14 residues. Each 20-30 mg portion of unsorted bulk tissue served as the source for co-extraction of RNA and DNA. Patients underwent resection of primary liver carcinoma.

V is TRBV12-3 or TRBV12-4 and J is TRBJ1-2; 7 nucleotides line up with TRBD1. The sample taken for sequencing was liver tumor tissue from sampling region 3. Subset noted: tumor region T3, left-lateral pole. This TCR was recovered from a woman aged 60 to 75 with primary liver carcinoma and hepatitis B virus infection. CDR3: CAASNRGGVGGYTF. Written as DNA, the CDR3 is TGTGCAGCCTCCAACAGGGGTGGGGTCGGGGGCTACACCTTC.